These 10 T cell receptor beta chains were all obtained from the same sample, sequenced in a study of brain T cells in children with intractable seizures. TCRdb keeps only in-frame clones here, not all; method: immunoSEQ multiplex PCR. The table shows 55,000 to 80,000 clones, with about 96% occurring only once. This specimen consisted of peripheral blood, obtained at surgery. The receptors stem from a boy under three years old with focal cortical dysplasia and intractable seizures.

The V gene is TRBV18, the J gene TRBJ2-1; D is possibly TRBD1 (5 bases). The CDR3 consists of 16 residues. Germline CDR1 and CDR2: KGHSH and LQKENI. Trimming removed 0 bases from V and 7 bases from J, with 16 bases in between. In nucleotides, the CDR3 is TGTGCCAGCTCACCACCGGGGCAGGGCGTAGGGAATGAGCAGTTCTTC. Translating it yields CASSPPGQGVGNEQFF.

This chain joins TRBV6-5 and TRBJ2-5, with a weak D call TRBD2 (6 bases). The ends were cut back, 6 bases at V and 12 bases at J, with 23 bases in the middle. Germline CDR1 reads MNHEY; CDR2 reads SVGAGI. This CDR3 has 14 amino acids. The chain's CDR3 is CASRDPGTEVSEYF. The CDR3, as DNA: TGTGCCAGCAGGGACCCCGGGACTGAAGTTTCAGAGTACTTC.

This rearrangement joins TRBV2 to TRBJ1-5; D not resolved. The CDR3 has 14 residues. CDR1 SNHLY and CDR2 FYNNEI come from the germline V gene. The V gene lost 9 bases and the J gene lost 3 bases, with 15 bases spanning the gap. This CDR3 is CARGPGISNQPQHF. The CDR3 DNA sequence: TGTGCCAGAGGCCCGGGGATTTCCAATCAGCCCCAGCATTTT.

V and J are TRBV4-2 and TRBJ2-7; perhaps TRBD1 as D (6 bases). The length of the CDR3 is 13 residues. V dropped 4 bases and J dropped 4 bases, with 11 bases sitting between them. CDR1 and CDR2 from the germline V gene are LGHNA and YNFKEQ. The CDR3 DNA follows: TGTGCCAGCAGCCCTGGACAGACATACGAGCAGTACTTC. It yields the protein CASSPGQTYEQYF.

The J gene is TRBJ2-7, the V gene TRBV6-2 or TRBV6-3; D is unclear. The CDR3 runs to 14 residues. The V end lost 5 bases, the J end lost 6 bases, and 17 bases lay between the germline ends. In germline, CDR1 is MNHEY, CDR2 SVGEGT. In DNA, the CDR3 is TGTGCCAGCAGTCGCCCCGTCAGAGGTAGCGAGCAGTACTTC. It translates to CASSRPVRGSEQYF.

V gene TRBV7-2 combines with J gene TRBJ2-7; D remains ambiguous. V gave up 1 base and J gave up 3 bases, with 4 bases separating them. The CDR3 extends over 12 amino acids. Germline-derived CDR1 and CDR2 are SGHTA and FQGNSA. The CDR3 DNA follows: TGTGCCAGCAGCTTAGTAGACTACGAGCAGTACTTC. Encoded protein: CASSLVDYEQYF. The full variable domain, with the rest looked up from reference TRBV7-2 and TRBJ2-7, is GAGVSQSPSNKVTEKGKDVELRCDPISGHTALYWYRQSLGQGLEFLIYFQGNSAPDKSGLPSDRFSAERTGGSVSTLTIQRTQQEDSAVYLCASSLVDYEQYFGPGTRLTVT.

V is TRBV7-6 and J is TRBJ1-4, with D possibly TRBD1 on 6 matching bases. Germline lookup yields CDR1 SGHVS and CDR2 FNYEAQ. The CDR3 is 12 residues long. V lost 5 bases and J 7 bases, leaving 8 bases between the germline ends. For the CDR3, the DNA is TGTGCCAGCAGCCTCAGGGGTGAAAAACTGTTTTTT. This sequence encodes CASSLRGEKLFF.

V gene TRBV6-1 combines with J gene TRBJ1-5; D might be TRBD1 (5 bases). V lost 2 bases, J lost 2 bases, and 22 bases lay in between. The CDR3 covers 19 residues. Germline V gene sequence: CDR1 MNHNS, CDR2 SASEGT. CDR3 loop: CASSEKVPGGLLRNQPQHF. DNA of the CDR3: TGTGCCAGCAGTGAAAAAGTGCCCGGGGGGTTACTTCGCAATCAGCCCCAGCATTTT.

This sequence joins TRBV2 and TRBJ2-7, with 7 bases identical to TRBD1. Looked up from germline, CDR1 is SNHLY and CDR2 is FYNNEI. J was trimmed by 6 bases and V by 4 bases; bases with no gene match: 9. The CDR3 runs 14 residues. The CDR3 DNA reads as TGTGCCAGCAGTGTGGGGGACAGAGGGGTCGAGCAGTACTTC. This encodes CASSVGDRGVEQYF.

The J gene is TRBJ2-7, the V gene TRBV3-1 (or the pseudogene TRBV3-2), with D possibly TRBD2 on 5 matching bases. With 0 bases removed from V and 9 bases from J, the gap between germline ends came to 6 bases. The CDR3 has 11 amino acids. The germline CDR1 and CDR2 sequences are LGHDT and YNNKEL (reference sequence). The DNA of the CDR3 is TGTGCCAGCAGCCAAGAAGGGAGGCAGTACTTC. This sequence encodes CASSQEGRQYF.